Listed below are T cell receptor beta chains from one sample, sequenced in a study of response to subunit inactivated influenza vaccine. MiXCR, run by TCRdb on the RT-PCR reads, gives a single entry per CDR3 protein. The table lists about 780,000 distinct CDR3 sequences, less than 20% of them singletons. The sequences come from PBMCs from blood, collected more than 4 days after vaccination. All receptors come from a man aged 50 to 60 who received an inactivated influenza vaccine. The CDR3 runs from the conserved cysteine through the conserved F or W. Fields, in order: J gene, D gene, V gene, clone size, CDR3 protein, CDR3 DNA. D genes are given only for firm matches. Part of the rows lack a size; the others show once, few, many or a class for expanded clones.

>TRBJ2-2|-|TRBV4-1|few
CASSRKGESGSYTGELFF
TGCGCCAGCAGCCGTAAAGGGGAGTCAGGGTCGTACACCGGGGAGCTGTTTTTT
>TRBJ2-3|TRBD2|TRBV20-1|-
CSALTKGTSGRALSFDTQYF
TGCAGTGCTCTTACTAAAGGGACTAGCGGGAGGGCCCTCAGTTTTGATACGCAGTATTTT
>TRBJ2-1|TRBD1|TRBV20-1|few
CSAGPGQGIWNEQFF
TGCAGTGCTGGGCCGGGACAGGGTATATGGAATGAGCAGTTCTTC
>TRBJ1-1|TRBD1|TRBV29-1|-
CSVVGAGGWNTEAFF
TGCAGCGTTGTGGGGGCAGGGGGCTGGAACACTGAAGCTTTCTTT
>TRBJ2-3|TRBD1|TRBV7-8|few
CASSHRRDRGTDTQYF
TGTGCCAGCAGCCACCGGAGGGACAGGGGCACAGATACGCAGTATTTT
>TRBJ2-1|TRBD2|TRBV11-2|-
CASSLGRLAGDNNEQFF
TGTGCCAGCAGCTTAGGACGACTAGCGGGAGATAACAATGAGCAGTTCTTC
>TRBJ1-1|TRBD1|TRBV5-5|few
CASSLEGQGETEAFF
TGTGCCAGCAGCTTGGAGGGACAGGGGGAAACTGAAGCTTTCTTT
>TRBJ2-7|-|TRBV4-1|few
CASSQDAQSYEQYF
TGCGCCAGCAGCCAAGATGCACAGTCCTACGAGCAGTACTTC
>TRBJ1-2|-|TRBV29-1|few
CSVWAGGYGYTF
TGCAGCGTTTGGGCCGGGGGATATGGCTACACCTTC
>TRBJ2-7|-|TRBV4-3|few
CASSQELTGEQYF
TGCGCCAGCAGCCAAGAGTTGACAGGCGAGCAGTACTTC
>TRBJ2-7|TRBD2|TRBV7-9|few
CASSLVSGRTYEQYF
TGTGCCAGCAGCTTAGTTAGCGGGCGGACCTACGAGCAGTACTTC
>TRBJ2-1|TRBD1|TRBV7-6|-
CASSLVGQGAHEQFF
TGTGCCAGCAGCTTAGTGGGACAGGGGGCGCATGAGCAGTTCTTC
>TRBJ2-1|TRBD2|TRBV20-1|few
CSAADPFAGVNHNEQFF
TGCAGTGCTGCGGACCCCTTTGCGGGAGTTAACCATAATGAGCAGTTCTTC